These T cell receptor beta chains were read from a single sample in a study of CD8 T cells in Susac syndrome. A single record per CDR3 protein comes from TCRdb applying MiXCR to the immunoSEQ multiplex PCR reads. Of roughly 200,000 distinct CDR3 sequences listed, 90% to 95% were seen once; the top ten hold about 0.094%. The specimen was CD4+ T cells from PBMCs. These receptors all come from a human donor in good health. CDR3s leave out the opening cysteine and the closing phenylalanine or tryptophan. D genes are given only for firm matches. The size entry is marked missing in some rows and otherwise reads once, few, many or a size class.

abundance: .
j_gene: TRBJ1-5
v_gene: TRBV7-2
d_gene: .
CDR3aa: ASSLGSGKQPQH

abundance: .
j_gene: TRBJ2-7
v_gene: TRBV11-2
d_gene: TRBD1
CDR3aa: ASSPGTGGREQY

abundance: .
j_gene: TRBJ2-3
v_gene: TRBV3-1
d_gene: .
CDR3aa: ASSQTHRVGTQY

abundance: once
j_gene: TRBJ2-3
v_gene: TRBV20-1
d_gene: TRBD2
CDR3aa: SARASGGNTDTQY

abundance: .
j_gene: TRBJ1-1
v_gene: TRBV28
d_gene: .
CDR3aa: ASSSGDTEAF

abundance: .
j_gene: TRBJ1-6
v_gene: TRBV15
d_gene: .
CDR3aa: ATSRDPVRGRSPLH

abundance: .
j_gene: TRBJ1-1
v_gene: TRBV3-1
d_gene: .
CDR3aa: ASSLRDTANTEAF

abundance: .
j_gene: TRBJ2-5
v_gene: TRBV7-9
d_gene: TRBD2
CDR3aa: ASRSHGLAGAWETQY

abundance: .
j_gene: TRBJ2-1
v_gene: TRBV7-8
d_gene: TRBD2
CDR3aa: ASSLWPSGRGEQF

abundance: .
j_gene: TRBJ1-3
v_gene: TRBV29-1
d_gene: TRBD1
CDR3aa: SVYRGPGNTIY

abundance: .
j_gene: TRBJ2-5
v_gene: TRBV20-1
d_gene: .
CDR3aa: SAYSWGEKTQY

abundance: .
j_gene: TRBJ1-4
v_gene: TRBV20-1
d_gene: TRBD1
CDR3aa: SAAPSGQGDEKLF

abundance: .
j_gene: TRBJ2-1
v_gene: TRBV30
d_gene: .
CDR3aa: ASNSQLSAGEQF

abundance: .
j_gene: TRBJ2-5
v_gene: TRBV3-1
d_gene: .
CDR3aa: ASSERQGLAQY

abundance: .
j_gene: TRBJ1-2
v_gene: TRBV3-1
d_gene: .
CDR3aa: ASSPWDESYGYT

abundance: .
j_gene: TRBJ2-2
v_gene: TRBV15
d_gene: .
CDR3aa: ATSRGEGSLGELF

abundance: .
j_gene: TRBJ2-1
v_gene: TRBV5-4
d_gene: .
CDR3aa: ASSSRQAYNEQF

abundance: .
j_gene: TRBJ1-2
v_gene: TRBV20-1
d_gene: .
CDR3aa: SARGAADYGYT

abundance: .
j_gene: TRBJ2-1
v_gene: TRBV5-1
d_gene: .
CDR3aa: ASSELTGSEQF

abundance: .
j_gene: TRBJ1-1
v_gene: TRBV18
d_gene: TRBD1
CDR3aa: ASSAGTGDLNTEAF

abundance: .
j_gene: TRBJ1-3
v_gene: TRBV5-1
d_gene: .
CDR3aa: ASSVDGGTIY

abundance: .
j_gene: TRBJ2-5
v_gene: TRBV4-1
d_gene: TRBD2
CDR3aa: ASRSREGETQY

abundance: .
j_gene: TRBJ1-1
v_gene: TRBV18
d_gene: .
CDR3aa: ASSPGDGEAF

abundance: .
j_gene: TRBJ1-1
v_gene: TRBV5-1
d_gene: .
CDR3aa: ASSPYESYAEAF

abundance: .
j_gene: TRBJ2-2
v_gene: TRBV28
d_gene: .
CDR3aa: ASNGRAGELF

abundance: .
j_gene: TRBJ2-5
v_gene: TRBV7-9
d_gene: TRBD1
CDR3aa: ASSLGTTGGGETQY

abundance: .
j_gene: TRBJ2-3
v_gene: TRBV29-1
d_gene: .
CDR3aa: RVQKSGTDTQY

abundance: .
j_gene: TRBJ1-5
v_gene: TRBV27
d_gene: .
CDR3aa: ASSFLSALYSNQPQH

abundance: .
j_gene: TRBJ2-3
v_gene: TRBV4-3
d_gene: TRBD1
CDR3aa: ASSHEGQAWGTDTQY

abundance: .
j_gene: TRBJ1-6
v_gene: TRBV7-2
d_gene: TRBD1
CDR3aa: ASQMTGQLSPLH

abundance: .
j_gene: TRBJ2-5
v_gene: TRBV15
d_gene: .
CDR3aa: ATSRDHGRGGETQY

abundance: .
j_gene: TRBJ2-2
v_gene: TRBV5-4
d_gene: TRBD2
CDR3aa: ASSPRTSAYTGELF

abundance: .
j_gene: TRBJ2-1
v_gene: TRBV20-1
d_gene: TRBD2
CDR3aa: SAAGTSAYNEQF

abundance: .
j_gene: TRBJ2-5
v_gene: TRBV18
d_gene: TRBD2
CDR3aa: ASSPPASGGETQY

abundance: .
j_gene: TRBJ2-1
v_gene: TRBV4-2
d_gene: .
CDR3aa: ASSHDPGPWEEQF

abundance: .
j_gene: TRBJ1-2
v_gene: TRBV7-2
d_gene: TRBD1
CDR3aa: ASSQLGTVIYGYT

abundance: .
j_gene: TRBJ1-5
v_gene: TRBV15
d_gene: .
CDR3aa: ATSREGKSQPQH

abundance: .
j_gene: TRBJ1-1
v_gene: TRBV7-9
d_gene: .
CDR3aa: ASSVLTGEAF

abundance: .
j_gene: TRBJ2-1
v_gene: TRBV14
d_gene: TRBD1
CDR3aa: ASSAGQVNGEQF

abundance: .
j_gene: TRBJ2-3
v_gene: TRBV29-1
d_gene: .
CDR3aa: SVDSGDPDTQY

abundance: .
j_gene: TRBJ2-3
v_gene: TRBV11-2
d_gene: .
CDR3aa: ASRANAILSDTQY

abundance: .
j_gene: TRBJ2-1
v_gene: TRBV20-1
d_gene: TRBD2
CDR3aa: SAKASGSLYNEQF

abundance: .
j_gene: TRBJ2-6
v_gene: TRBV19
d_gene: .
CDR3aa: ASTYGRSMGANVLT

abundance: .
j_gene: TRBJ2-4
v_gene: TRBV12-3/TRBV12-4
d_gene: .
CDR3aa: ASSFSFLAKNIQY

abundance: .
j_gene: TRBJ1-5
v_gene: TRBV20-1
d_gene: .
CDR3aa: SADRFDSNQPQH

abundance: .
j_gene: TRBJ1-6
v_gene: TRBV2
d_gene: .
CDR3aa: ASRRQNNSPLH

abundance: .
j_gene: TRBJ2-7
v_gene: TRBV11-2
d_gene: .
CDR3aa: ASSLGRAYEQY

abundance: .
j_gene: TRBJ2-3
v_gene: TRBV20-1
d_gene: .
CDR3aa: SAVRDPSTDTQY

abundance: once
j_gene: TRBJ2-7
v_gene: TRBV20-1
d_gene: .
CDR3aa: SARPQGYEQY

abundance: once
j_gene: TRBJ2-1
v_gene: TRBV13
d_gene: TRBD2
CDR3aa: ASSTQELAGGFYNEQF

abundance: .
j_gene: TRBJ2-7
v_gene: TRBV20-1
d_gene: TRBD2
CDR3aa: SARDRGGFTYEQY

abundance: .
j_gene: TRBJ2-7
v_gene: TRBV6-1
d_gene: .
CDR3aa: ASGLSGTQTYEQY

abundance: .
j_gene: TRBJ2-3
v_gene: TRBV5-1
d_gene: .
CDR3aa: ASSLVASSTDTQY

abundance: .
j_gene: TRBJ2-1
v_gene: TRBV20-1
d_gene: TRBD2
CDR3aa: SASAPGGNEQF

abundance: .
j_gene: TRBJ2-1
v_gene: TRBV5-6
d_gene: TRBD2
CDR3aa: ASTPGLPNNEQF

abundance: .
j_gene: TRBJ2-6
v_gene: TRBV4-1
d_gene: .
CDR3aa: ASSQGGGYNVLT

abundance: .
j_gene: TRBJ2-1
v_gene: TRBV24-1
d_gene: .
CDR3aa: ATSEEGQRQF

abundance: .
j_gene: TRBJ1-2
v_gene: TRBV29-1
d_gene: TRBD1
CDR3aa: SVWPRDRGLFGYT